This is a list of T cell receptor beta chains from one sample in a study of tumor-infiltrating lymphocytes in oesophageal squamous cell carcinoma. In TCRdb, the PCR reads were re-called with MiXCR into one record per CDR3 protein. The table shows more than 9,500 distinct CDR3 sequences, with about 54% occurring only once. The sequencing input was esophageal tumor tissue. The receptors come from a male donor with esophageal squamous cell carcinoma. Each CDR3 is given with its conserved first and last residue. A D gene is named only where the DNA matches it firmly. Not every row has a clone size; where given, it reads once, few, many or a size class.

size: .
D: .
J: TRBJ2-3
V: TRBV7-3
DNA: TGTGCCAGCAGCCTGACAGGAGGCACAGATACGCAGTATTTT
CDR3: CASSLTGGTDTQYF

size: few
D: .
J: TRBJ2-5
V: TRBV5-1
DNA: TGCGCCAGCACCCCGGTGAAGAGCTCCTACAATGAGCAGTACTTC
CDR3: CASTPVKSSYNEQYF

size: .
D: .
J: TRBJ2-7
V: TRBV28
DNA: TGTGCCAGCAGTTTTCTTGGGTTCCACGAGCAGTACTTC
CDR3: CASSFLGFHEQYF

size: .
D: .
J: TRBJ2-1
V: TRBV7-6
DNA: TGTGCCAGCAGCTTAGTGGAAGATGAGCAGTTCTTC
CDR3: CASSLVEDEQFF

size: .
D: TRBD2
J: TRBJ2-2
V: TRBV6-5
DNA: TGTGCCAGCAGTGGCGCTAGCGGGGGAGTCACCGGGGAGCTGTTTTTT
CDR3: CASSGASGGVTGELFF

size: large
D: .
J: TRBJ2-4
V: TRBV7-2
DNA: TGTGCCAGCAGCCCAGACCACAACAAGGGAAACATTCAGTACTTC
CDR3: CASSPDHNKGNIQYF

size: .
D: .
J: TRBJ2-1
V: TRBV19
DNA: TGTGCCAGTAGTACCAATCTGTGGGGAGATGAGCAGTTCTTC
CDR3: CASSTNLWGDEQFF

size: few
D: .
J: TRBJ2-2
V: TRBV2
DNA: TGTGCCAGCAATAGGGTAGGCGGGGACACCGGGGAGCTGTTTTTT
CDR3: CASNRVGGDTGELFF

size: medium-sized
D: .
J: TRBJ2-2
V: TRBV27
DNA: TGTGCCAGCAGTTTATTTAGGTGGCTGGACACCGGGGAGCTGTTTTTT
CDR3: CASSLFRWLDTGELFF

size: .
D: TRBD1
J: TRBJ2-7
V: TRBV6-5
DNA: TGTGCCAGCAGTTACTTCGGGACAGGAGTATACGAGCAGTACTTC
CDR3: CASSYFGTGVYEQYF

size: .
D: .
J: TRBJ2-7
V: TRBV28
DNA: TGTGCCAGCAGGGACGGGACTCAAGGACCTTACGAGCAGTACTTC
CDR3: CASRDGTQGPYEQYF

size: .
D: TRBD2
J: TRBJ2-5
V: TRBV6-2/TRBV6-3
DNA: TGTGCCAGCAGTTACTCTTCCGAGGCTAGCGGGCCGCAAGAGACCCAGTACTTC
CDR3: CASSYSSEASGPQETQYF

size: .
D: .
J: TRBJ2-1
V: TRBV7-6
DNA: TGTGCCAGCAGCTTAGCGCCAGGTAGCTATAATGAGCAGTTCTTC
CDR3: CASSLAPGSYNEQFF

size: medium-sized
D: .
J: TRBJ2-4
V: TRBV12-3/TRBV12-4
DNA: TGTGCCAGCAGCCAGCAAAGGGGCCAGTACTTC
CDR3: CASSQQRGQYF

size: .
D: TRBD1
J: TRBJ2-1
V: TRBV7-8
DNA: TGTGCCAGCAGCTTAGGCTGGGGACAGGGATACAATGAGCAGTTCTTC
CDR3: CASSLGWGQGYNEQFF

size: once
D: .
J: TRBJ2-5
V: TRBV7-3
DNA: TGTGCCAGCAGCCTGGACCTTGAAAATGAGCAGTACTTC
CDR3: CASSLDLENEQYF

size: .
D: .
J: TRBJ2-5
V: TRBV19
DNA: TGTGCCAGTAGCCCCCACAGGGTGGGGACCCAGTACTTC
CDR3: CASSPHRVGTQYF

size: .
D: TRBD1
J: TRBJ1-2
V: TRBV11-2
DNA: TGTGCCAGCAGCTCGCTTCGGGACAGGGCTTATGGCTACACCTTC
CDR3: CASSSLRDRAYGYTF

size: .
D: .
J: TRBJ2-7
V: TRBV7-3
DNA: TGTGCCAGCAGCTCTTCTCGGACAAAGGTCATTCACGAGCAGTACTTC
CDR3: CASSSSRTKVIHEQYF

size: medium-sized
D: TRBD1
J: TRBJ2-3
V: TRBV11-3
DNA: TGTGCCAGCAGCTTAGGCGGGACAGGGACAGATACGCAGTATTTT
CDR3: CASSLGGTGTDTQYF

size: .
D: TRBD2
J: TRBJ2-7
V: TRBV6-1
DNA: TGTGCCAGCAGTGAATGGGAGGGGACCCGAGGGTCCTACGAGCAGTACTTC
CDR3: CASSEWEGTRGSYEQYF

size: .
D: .
J: TRBJ1-4
V: TRBV12-3/TRBV12-4
DNA: TGTGCCAGCAGTCCCTGGACCGTCTCAGAAGAAAAACTGTTTTTT
CDR3: CASSPWTVSEEKLFF

size: many
D: .
J: TRBJ1-5
V: TRBV4-2
DNA: TGTGCCAGCAGCCAAGATAGGGGTCAGCCCCAGCATTTT
CDR3: CASSQDRGQPQHF

size: .
D: .
J: TRBJ2-1
V: TRBV7-3
DNA: TGTGCCAGCAGCCCAGACCCCGGGACTCACAATGAGCAGTTCTTC
CDR3: CASSPDPGTHNEQFF

size: medium-sized
D: TRBD2
J: TRBJ2-3
V: TRBV10-3
DNA: TGTGCCATCAGGGTAGCGGGAGTCTCGGATACGCAGTATTTT
CDR3: CAIRVAGVSDTQYF

size: few
D: .
J: TRBJ2-5
V: TRBV7-2
DNA: TGTGCCAGCAGCTTAGGGGGCGGGCAGTACTTC
CDR3: CASSLGGGQYF

size: .
D: TRBD1
J: TRBJ2-7
V: TRBV24-1
DNA: TGTGCCACCAGTGATTTCCCCCAGGAGGGACAGGGGGCGGACGAGCAGTACTTC
CDR3: CATSDFPQEGQGADEQYF